The rows below give T cell receptor beta chains drawn from one sample of a study of CXCR3-negative and CXCR3-positive naive CD8 T cells. From its re-call of the 5' RACE reads, TCRdb lists each CDR3 protein once, without DNA. This table lists around 110,000 distinct CDR3 sequences. Specimen: naive CXCR3+ CD8+ T cells from blood. The receptors were sampled from a human donor in good health. Some clones in this sample may be carry-over from other donors' samples. CDR3s include the opening cysteine and the closing phenylalanine or tryptophan.

TRBJ2-7 TRBV20-1 CSARDRVAGAPYEQYF
TRBJ1-1 TRBV20-1 CSAREWDTEAFF
TRBJ1-2 TRBV5-1 CASSVDGRQATLYGYTF
TRBJ2-1 TRBV6-1 CALRDYYNEQFF
TRBJ2-3 TRBV12-3/TRBV12-4 CASRTGIGTDTQYF
TRBJ2-3 TRBV13 CASSFDRATDTQYF
TRBJ1-1 TRBV7-9 CASSAPGGTEAFF
TRBJ1-1 TRBV5-1 CASSAGQGRTEAFF
TRBJ1-1 TRBV30 CAWMFIGVNTEAFF
TRBJ2-5 TRBV28 CASSLGDGETQYF
TRBJ1-4 TRBV7-9 CASSPTANEKLFF
TRBJ2-7 TRBV28 CASSFQSQLGPGHF
TRBJ2-2 TRBV7-6 CASSLGAGDTGELFF
TRBJ1-1 TRBV30 CAWGVQGEGVTEAFF
TRBJ1-1 TRBV6-6 CASSYGAYLGDEAFF
TRBJ2-1 TRBV5-1 CASSFLTSGNPNEQFF
TRBJ2-2 TRBV28 CASRPRLLNAGELFF
TRBJ2-1 TRBV20-1 CSARTIWTSGGYNEQFF
TRBJ1-3 TRBV5-4 CASSLAPGGNTIYF
TRBJ2-5 TRBV29-1 CSVRNGTVGTQYF
TRBJ2-7 TRBV4-1 CASSQEMDRGYEQYF
TRBJ1-1 TRBV14 CASSHLPTGQGTEAFF
TRBJ2-5 TRBV20-1 CSGRSGSGETQYF
TRBJ2-3 TRBV29-1 CSVEATGTTLTQYF
TRBJ2-7 TRBV14 CASSRPGTGSYEQYF
TRBJ1-5 TRBV19 CATWDSYHQPQHF
TRBJ1-3 TRBV25-1 CASSEWADSGNTIYF
TRBJ2-5 TRBV12-3/TRBV12-4 CASTTDHQTQYF